This T cell receptor (beta chain) is from a study of ipilimumab plus nivolumab after autologous stem cell transplantation. Clones were sequenced by immunoSEQ multiplex PCR, and TCRdb holds only the in-frame ones, with some missing. Of about 13,000 clones listed, roughly 73% are singletons. Germline V gene lookup returns CDR1 SGHDT and CDR2 YYEEEE. There are 13 residues in the CDR3. Trimming pared 2 bases from V and 5 bases from J, leaving 10 bases between. Ipilimumab, 1 mg/kg, started 14 to 28 days after autologous transplant. The specimen comprised PBMCs, sampled in a trial of ipilimumab plus nivolumab as post-transplant consolidation. The rearrangement links TRBV5-6 to TRBJ2-5; TRBD2 is a possible D gene (5 bases). The clonotype was recovered from a male donor with diffuse large B-cell lymphoma. The CDR3 sequence is CASSFLTGETQYF. Written as DNA, the CDR3 is TGTGCCAGCAGCTTTCTGACGGGGGAGACCCAGTACTTC. The whole variable domain, filled in from reference TRBV5-6 and TRBJ2-5, reads DAGVTQSPTHLIKTRGQQVTLRCSPKSGHDTVSWYQQALGQGPQFIFQYYEEEERQRGNFPDRFSGHQFPNYSSELNVNALLLGDSALYLCASSFLTGETQYFGPGTRLLVL.